The entry below gives a single T cell receptor beta chain sequence along with its context. What it binds is unknown. The study defined stable Graves' hyperthyroidism as no ophthalmopathy progression within 18 months. This CDR3 contains 15 residues. V shed 5 bases and J shed 5 bases, with 18 bases lying between them. CDR1 and CDR2 (germline): SNHLY, FYNNEI. RNA transcripts were the template for amplifying TCR beta CDR3 regions. In the first-round RT-PCR of the TCR CDR3, the HTBI primer set was used. TCRdb called the multiplex PCR reads again in MiXCR, with one record for every CDR3 protein. Among about 92,000 distinct CDR3 sequences listed, about 51% were seen once. These data belong to a study of T cells in Graves' hyperthyroidism and ophthalmopathy. The wider study: Peripheral blood samples were taken at initial diagnosis, prior to any treatment.

Notes on the study in general: Blood samples included most of the expanded thyroid clonotypes exceeding 0.001.

The sequencing sample was made of blood. The V and J genes are TRBV2 and TRBJ1-1; D is unclear. This clonotype originated in a woman in her forties with Graves' hyperthyroidism. The CDR3 DNA reads as TGTGCCAGCAGTCCCCTGGACGGGCGGGGAACTGAAGCTTTCTTT. Its protein is CASSPLDGRGTEAFF.